Below are 28 T cell receptor beta chains sequenced from a single sample in a study of CD8+ T cells in alopecia areata. Investigators isolated RNA and reverse transcribed it into cDNA to act as the sequencing template. The data were produced by immunoSEQ multiplex PCR, yet TCRdb's version contains in-frame clones alone and is incomplete. The sample has around 200,000 clones, around 63% seen once. The sequencing used CD4+ T cells sorted from blood, collected at week 0. Every receptor here comes from a human donor with alopecia areata.

The sample holds a few counts of this clone. The chain has TRBV6-1 and TRBJ2-7; D might be TRBD2 (5 bases). Deletions cut 6 bases from V and 6 bases from J, with 9 bases between. The germline V gene has CDR1 MNHNS and CDR2 SASEGT. The CDR3 is made up of 11 amino acids. DNA of the CDR3: TGTGCCAGCAGGTCTGAGGGCGAGCAGTACTTC. Protein sequence: CASRSEGEQYF.

This clone was seen a handful of times. The chain combines TRBV14 with TRBJ2-1, with TRBD2 as a possible D gene (6 bases). Germline V gives CDR1 SGHDN, CDR2 FVKESK. V dropped 3 bases and J dropped 4 bases, with 13 bases sitting between them. This CDR3 spans 15 amino acids. CDR3: CASSHQAGIYNEQFF. Written as DNA, the CDR3 is TGTGCCAGCAGCCACCAGGCGGGGATATACAATGAGCAGTTCTTC.

This chain connects TRBV29-1 to TRBJ1-5, with unresolved D. The CDR3 has 13 amino acids. Germline assignment: CDR1 SQVTM and CDR2 ANQGSEA. Trimming took 0 bases from V and 0 from J, leaving 3 bases between them. CDR3 DNA: TGCAGCGTTGAAGAATCTAGCAATCAGCCCCAGCATTTT. This gives the protein CSVEESSNQPQHF.

This clone was found a few times. The V gene is TRBV30, the J gene TRBJ2-1; D not certain. The CDR3 sequence is 15 residues long. Per the germline V gene, CDR1 is GTSNPN and CDR2 is SVGIG (reference sequence). V lost 1 base, J lost 4 bases, and 14 bases lay in between. This chain's CDR3 is CAWSGGPRAYNEQFF. In nucleotides, the CDR3 is TGTGCCTGGAGTGGTGGGCCTCGGGCATACAATGAGCAGTTCTTC.

The chain links TRBV5-1 to TRBJ2-5, with TRBD1 matching over 10 bases. The CDR3 is made up of 14 amino acids. V gave up 4 bases and J gave up 5 bases; unmatched junction bases: 5. In germline, CDR1 is SGHRS, CDR2 YFSETQ. The CDR3 coding sequence is TGCGCCAGCAGCCTGACAGGGGGCGACGAGACCCAGTACTTC. It yields the protein CASSLTGGDETQYF.

The rearrangement joins TRBV7-2 to TRBJ2-7, with 7 bases identical to TRBD2. The CDR3 contains 15 residues. From germline, CDR1 is SGHTA and CDR2 FQGNSA. The ends lost 7 bases at V and 2 bases at J; junction bases unmatched: 11. The CDR3: CASTPGLAVTYEQYF. DNA of the CDR3: TGTGCCAGCACCCCCGGGCTAGCGGTTACCTACGAGCAGTACTTC.

The chain has TRBV4-1 and TRBJ2-2, with a weak D call TRBD2 (6 bases). Per the germline V gene, CDR1 is MGHRA and CDR2 is YSYEKL. V shed 4 bases and J shed 4 bases, with 10 bases lying between them. The CDR3 loop spans 14 amino acids. CDR3 protein: CASSPPRGTGELFF. CDR3 DNA sequence: TGCGCCAGCAGCCCCCCGCGGGGCACCGGGGAGCTGTTTTTT.

The CDR3 spells CSVRRGEDEQYF. In DNA, the CDR3 is TGCAGCGTTAGGAGGGGAGAAGACGAGCAGTACTTC. The chain is built from TRBV29-1 and TRBJ2-7, with D perhaps TRBD2 (6 bases). This CDR3 is 12 amino acids long. Deletions cut 5 bases from V and 5 bases from J, with 13 bases between. Germline V gene sequence: CDR1 SQVTM, CDR2 ANQGSEA.

The genes are TRBV13 and TRBJ2-3, with 7 bases that match TRBD1. Germline V gives CDR1 PRHDT, CDR2 FYEKMQ (reference sequence). J lost 0 bases, V lost 5 bases, and 5 bases had no gene match. The CDR3 has 15 residues. The CDR3 DNA reads TGTGCCAGCAGCATTACAGGGGCTAGCACAGATACGCAGTATTTT. It translates to CASSITGASTDTQYF.

The chain employs TRBV5-1 and TRBJ2-7, with no clear D. Germline V gene sequence: CDR1 SGHRS, CDR2 YFSETQ. CDR3 length: 16 amino acids. With 0 bases removed from V and 0 bases from J, the gap between germline ends came to 13 bases. CDR3 loop: CASSLGRMTDSYEQYF. In DNA, the CDR3 is TGCGCCAGCAGCTTGGGGCGGATGACGGACTCCTACGAGCAGTACTTC.

This clone was observed a handful of times. The chain carries TRBV29-1 and TRBJ1-5; D remains unclear. The CDR3 has 12 amino acids. CDR1 SQVTM and CDR2 ANQGSEA come from the germline V gene. V lost 7 bases to trimming and J lost 2 bases, with 9 bases between them. Here the CDR3 DNA reads TGCAGCGCCGGCGGGGGCAATCAGCCCCAGCATTTT. Its protein product is CSAGGGNQPQHF.

In this sample, this clone turned up a few times. The chain employs TRBV29-1 and TRBJ1-2; tentative D call: TRBD1 (6 bases). CDR1 is SQVTM and CDR2 is ANQGSEA in the germline V gene. Trimming left V 5 bases short and J 5 bases short, with 21 bases between. This CDR3 comprises 15 residues. The CDR3 DNA reads as TGCAGCGTTTTTGGTCTCGGGGGCAGAGGATATGGCTACACCTTC. It specifies CSVFGLGGRGYGYTF.

Here the CDR3 DNA reads TGTGCCAGCAGCTCGATCGACTCGGGCTACACAGATACGCAGTATTTT. Translating gives CASSSIDSGYTDTQYF. V is TRBV11-1 and J is TRBJ2-3; D is ambiguous. Trimming took off 4 bases at V and 2 bases at J, with 16 bases between the two ends. This CDR3 spans 16 amino acids. Germline loops: CDR1 SGHAT, CDR2 FQDESV (reference sequence).

The rearrangement links TRBV5-6 to TRBJ1-4; D is ambiguous. The CDR3 runs 12 residues. Germline assignment: CDR1 SGHDT and CDR2 YYEEEE. V lost 4 bases and J lost 8, with 9 bases in between. In DNA, the CDR3 is TGTGCCAGCAGCCCCGGAAAGGAAAAACTGTTTTTT. Protein: CASSPGKEKLFF.

The chain has TRBV7-9 and TRBJ2-5; TRBD1 aligns across 8 bases. CDR1 is SEHNR and CDR2 is FQNEAQ in the germline V gene (reference sequence). The CDR3 consists of 17 residues. With 2 bases clipped from V and 1 base from J, the junction kept 9 bases outside the gene matches. The DNA of the CDR3 is TGTGCCAGCAGCTTATTACCCTTCGGACAGGGCCAAGAGACCCAGTACTTC. It yields the protein CASSLLPFGQGQETQYF. The full variable domain, in which reference TRBV7-9 and TRBJ2-5 provide the parts outside the CDR3, is DTGVSQNPRHKITKRGQNVTFRCDPISEHNRLYWYRQTLGQGPEFLTYFQNEAQLEKSRLLSDRFSAERPKGSFSTLEIQRTEQGDSAMYLCASSLLPFGQGQETQYFGPGTRLLVL.

The chain is built from TRBV29-1 and TRBJ1-1; 8 bases are shared with TRBD1. There are 14 residues in the CDR3. Germline CDR1 is SQVTM and CDR2 is ANQGSEA. The V gene end was trimmed by 3 bases and the J gene end by 10 bases; junction bases not matched to a gene: 13. The DNA of the CDR3 is TGCAGCGTTGACTCCCGGACAGGGAGGGTAGTAGCTTTCTTT. Translating it yields CSVDSRTGRVVAFF.

The chain recombines TRBV7-2 with TRBJ1-4; D is unresolved. The length of the CDR3 is 13 residues. V was pared by 5 bases and J by 3 bases, with 7 bases between. The germline gives CDR1 SGHTA, CDR2 FQGNSA. The CDR3: CASSPLANEKLFF. The CDR3 DNA reads as TGTGCCAGCAGCCCCCTGGCTAATGAAAAACTGTTTTTT. The entire variable domain, with the rest obtained from reference TRBV7-2 and TRBJ1-4, is as follows: GAGVSQSPSNKVTEKGKDVELRCDPISGHTALYWYRQSLGQGLEFLIYFQGNSAPDKSGLPSDRFSAERTGGSVSTLTIQRTQQEDSAVYLCASSPLANEKLFFGSGTQLSVL.

The chain joins TRBV7-2 to TRBJ1-2; TRBD1 aligns across 9 bases. The CDR3 is 13 residues long. Germline CDR1 reads SGHTA; CDR2 reads FQGNSA. Trimming cost V 1 base and J 9 bases; bases outside gene matches: 3. DNA for the CDR3: TGTGCCAGCAGCTTAGGGGGACAGGGTAGCTACACCTTC. This sequence encodes CASSLGGQGSYTF.

The rearrangement uses TRBV29-1 and TRBJ2-4; TRBD1 might be the D (5 bases). The CDR3 sequence is 14 residues long. V lost 0 bases and J 6 bases, leaving 12 bases between the germline ends. The germline CDR1 and CDR2 sequences are SQVTM and ANQGSEA. CDR3 nucleotide sequence: TGCAGCGTTGAAGATGGCGACAGCCCAAACATTCAGTACTTC. As protein: CSVEDGDSPNIQYF.

This chain joins TRBV5-1 and TRBJ2-3; D tentatively reads TRBD1 or TRBD2 (5 bases each). V was shortened by 6 bases and J by 4 bases, with 21 bases between the two germline ends. The CDR3 has 16 residues. Germline V CDR1 and CDR2: SGHRS, YFSETQ. The CDR3 bases are TGCGCCAGCACCGCGTGGGGGACGATGGGCCCAGATACGCAGTATTTT. This translates into CASTAWGTMGPDTQYF.

The chain joins TRBV20-1 to TRBJ1-1; no clear D. Germline V gene lookup returns CDR1 DFQATT and CDR2 SNEGSKA (reference sequence). The CDR3 is made up of 11 amino acids. Between the trimmed V and J ends, which lost 4 bases and 6 bases, there was a span of 9 bases. DNA of the CDR3: TGCAGTGCTACCGGGAGACCTGAAGCTTTCTTT. It yields the protein CSATGRPEAFF.

The chain carries TRBV29-1 and TRBJ2-7, with TRBD2 matching 8 bases. V was pared by 5 bases and J by 1 base, with 1 base of the junction left unmatched. The CDR3 runs 12 residues. Per the germline V gene, CDR1 is SQVTM and CDR2 is ANQGSEA. DNA for the CDR3: TGCAGCGTTAGCGGGGGTTCCTACGAGCAGTACTTC. Encoded protein: CSVSGGSYEQYF.

This clone appeared once. The CDR3 coding sequence is TGTGCCACCAGCAGAGGACCGGCCGGGACAGAGGATGAAAAACTGTTTTTT. It translates to CATSRGPAGTEDEKLFF. The chain carries TRBV15 and TRBJ1-4; 7 nucleotides line up with TRBD1. This CDR3 comprises 17 residues. V was clipped by 1 base and J by 6 bases; unmatched bases: 11. Germline V CDR1 and CDR2: LNHNV, YYDKDF (reference sequence).

V is TRBV18 and J is TRBJ2-1; tentative D call: TRBD2 (5 bases). Trimming took off 3 bases at V and 5 bases at J, with 14 bases between the two ends. The CDR3 runs 15 residues. Germline V CDR1 and CDR2: KGHSH, LQKENI. CDR3 bases: TGTGCCAGCTCACCTGATGGAGGACGGCACAATGAGCAGTTCTTC. Its translation: CASSPDGGRHNEQFF.

A few counts support this clone. The genes are TRBV11-3 and TRBJ2-1; no clear D. Trimming removed 5 bases from V and 13 bases from J, with 27 bases in between. This CDR3 comprises 16 residues. Germline assignment: CDR1 SGHNT and CDR2 YENEEA. This chain's CDR3 is CASSPQIANAPLRQFF. The CDR3 region has the DNA TGTGCCAGCAGCCCCCAAATAGCTAATGCCCCCCTTCGCCAGTTCTTC.

The chain combines TRBV29-1 with TRBJ2-4, with TRBD1 identical over 7 bases. There are 13 residues in the CDR3. Trimming cost V 6 bases and J 1 base; bases outside gene matches: 3. The V gene's germline CDR1 is SQVTM and CDR2 ANQGSEA. Written as DNA, the CDR3 is TGCAGCGTAACAGGGGCTGCCAAAAACATTCAGTACTTC. It encodes CSVTGAAKNIQYF.

Regarding this clone: An end of the junction differs from the germline gene, which may be a read error. The chain carries TRBV10-3 and TRBJ2-5; tentative D call: TRBD2 (5 bases). This CDR3 is 17 amino acids long. Germline-derived CDR1 and CDR2 are ENHRY and SYGVKD. The CDR3 DNA follows: TGTGCCAGCAGTCGCCCACGAGAAACTAGACTTGGGGAGACCCAGTACTTC. Its protein product is CASSRPRETRLGETQYF.

V gene TRBV29-1 combines with J gene TRBJ2-2, with D tentatively TRBD2 (5 bases). CDR3 length: 12 amino acids. V was shortened by 4 bases and J by 7 bases, with 10 bases between the two germline ends. Per germline, CDR1 SQVTM and CDR2 ANQGSEA. The CDR3 region is CSVAEGIGELFF. CDR3 bases: TGCAGCGTTGCTGAGGGTATCGGGGAGCTGTTTTTT.